These 31 T cell receptor beta chains were all obtained from the same sample, sequenced in a study of glioma-infiltrating T cells. The iRepertoire nested amplicon-rescue multiplex PCR amplified TCR alpha and beta CDR3s from RNA. A single record per CDR3 protein comes from TCRdb applying MiXCR to the multiplex PCR reads. The top ten clones hold around 18% of a sample with about 140,000 distinct CDR3 sequences, approximately 39% of them seen once. The sample taken for sequencing was glioma tissue, nonneoplastic brain tissue, or PBMCs (not recorded which). The origin of the receptors is a human donor with low-grade glioma or glioblastoma, undergoing nonglioma brain surgery, or in good health (not recorded which).

This chain joins TRBV6-1 and TRBJ1-1, with 11 bases identical to TRBD1. This CDR3 is built from 15 residues. Germline V gene lookup returns CDR1 MNHNS and CDR2 SASEGT. V was pared by 10 bases and J by 3 bases, with 10 bases of the junction left unmatched. Written as DNA, the CDR3 is TGTGCCACCGAGGACAGGGGGCATCGGGACACTGAAGCTTTCTTT. Encoded protein: CATEDRGHRDTEAFF.

This clonotype was picked up one time. Mismatch with germline at one junction end may stem from a read error. The chain couples TRBV6-1 to TRBJ2-3, with D perhaps matching TRBD2 (7 bases). Germline loops: CDR1 MNHNS, CDR2 SASEGT. The length of the CDR3 is 14 residues. CDR3 amino acids: CAISGGAGTDTQYF. The DNA of the CDR3 is TGTGCCATCAGTGGGGGGGCCGGCACAGATACGCAGTATTTT.

This clonotype was seen a handful of times. The chain joins TRBV7-2 to TRBJ2-1, with D perhaps TRBD1 or TRBD2 (7 bases each). The V end lost 5 bases, the J end lost 0 bases, and 14 bases lay between the germline ends. Germline lookup yields CDR1 SGHTA and CDR2 FQGNSA. This CDR3 comprises 16 residues. CDR3 sequence reads: CASSTSGGASYNEQFF. In DNA, the CDR3 is TGTGCCAGCAGCACATCAGGGGGGGCCTCCTACAATGAGCAGTTCTTC.

This chain links TRBV28 with TRBJ1-4; no definite D call. Trimming removed 6 bases at V and 10 bases at J, with 18 bases between. The CDR3 extends over 14 amino acids. Germline V gene lookup returns CDR1 MDHEN and CDR2 SYDVKM. CDR3 DNA sequence: TGTGCCAGCAGCCCGACCTTGGGCAGGCGAAAACTGTTTTTT. Its translation is CASSPTLGRRKLFF.

This clonotype came up once. The chain uses TRBV10-3 and TRBJ1-2; TRBD1 agrees at 9 bases. The CDR3 runs 14 residues. CDR1 is ENHRY and CDR2 is SYGVKD in the germline V gene. With 10 bases clipped from V and 4 bases from J, the junction kept 10 bases outside the gene matches. In DNA form, the CDR3 reads TGTGCCACCCGGGACAGGGACTTTAGCTATGGCTACACCTTC. Translating it yields CATRDRDFSYGYTF.

The chain links TRBV20-1 to TRBJ2-7; D is possibly TRBD2 (5 bases). The germline gives CDR1 DFQATT, CDR2 SNEGSKA (reference sequence). The CDR3 length is 14 residues. The V and J ends lost 6 bases and 10 bases respectively, with 25 bases between them. This chain's CDR3 is CSAPLTWDDYTQYF. Written as DNA, the CDR3 is TGCAGTGCCCCATTGACGTGGGATGACTATACCCAGTACTTC.

The rearrangement joins TRBV20-1 to TRBJ1-1, with 7 bases that match TRBD1. CDR1 and CDR2 (germline): DFQATT, SNEGSKA (reference sequence). The CDR3 extends over 13 amino acids. The DNA for the CDR3 is TGCAGGGCAGGGGGGGCAATGAACACTGAAGCTTTCTTT. It yields the protein CRAGGAMNTEAFF.

The gene calls are TRBV7-9 and TRBJ2-1; 7 bases are a match to TRBD1. The V gene end was trimmed by 0 bases and the J gene end by 4 bases; junction bases not matched to a gene: 3. Germline CDR1 is SEHNR and CDR2 is FQNEAQ (reference sequence). There are 15 residues in the CDR3. For the CDR3, the DNA is TGTGCCAGCAGCTTAGCGGGGACAGAATACAATGAGCAGTTCTTC. It yields the protein CASSLAGTEYNEQFF.

V gene TRBV4-3 combines with J gene TRBJ1-3; D is unresolved. Trimming removed 0 bases from V and 4 bases from J, with 4 bases in between. The CDR3 loop spans 13 amino acids. Per the germline V gene, CDR1 is LGHNA and CDR2 is YSLEER. The CDR3: CASSQDRGNTIYF. CDR3 coding DNA: TGCGCCAGCAGCCAAGATAGGGGAAACACCATATATTTT.

CDR3 region: CASSQIDRGSGANVLTF. The CDR3 nucleotides are TGTGCCAGCAGTCAAATCGACAGGGGCTCTGGGGCCAACGTCCTGACTTTC. The chain couples TRBV6-1 to TRBJ2-6, with 8 bases that match TRBD1. The germline V gene has CDR1 MNHNS and CDR2 SASEGT. The CDR3 totals 17 residues. J gave up 0 bases and V 5 bases, and 6 bases lay outside the gene matches.

This clonotype is a singleton in its sample. This chain's CDR3 is CASSENQGEYYEQYF. The CDR3 coding sequence is TGTGCCAGCAGTGAAAACCAGGGGGAGTACTACGAGCAGTACTTC. The V and J genes are TRBV2 and TRBJ2-7; 7 bases line up with TRBD1. CDR3 length: 15 amino acids. The junction had 7 bases not matched to a gene; V was cut back by 2 bases and J by 3 bases. The V gene's germline CDR1 is SNHLY and CDR2 FYNNEI.

This clonotype was counted at least ten times. The chain links TRBV20-1 to TRBJ2-7; D is possibly TRBD2 (6 bases). V dropped 6 bases and J dropped 3 bases, with 18 bases sitting between them. The germline CDR1 and CDR2 sequences are DFQATT and SNEGSKA (reference sequence). This CDR3 has 14 amino acids. As DNA, the CDR3 is TGCAGTGCCAGATTGGGGACTCAACTCTACGAGCAGTACTTC. Its protein product is CSARLGTQLYEQYF.

Comment on this clonotype: A read error may explain this, as a much larger clone is one base away. This chain connects TRBV7-9 to TRBJ1-1, with no clear D. Looked up from germline, CDR1 is SEHNR and CDR2 is FQNEAQ (reference sequence). Trimming cost V 5 bases and J 3 bases, with 7 bases left between them. The CDR3 contains 12 residues. CDR3 DNA sequence: TGTGCCAGCAGCCGGGAGTACACTGAAGCTTTCTTT. It codes for CASSREYTEAFF.

V and J are TRBV6-6 and TRBJ1-5; no definite D call. Germline CDR1 reads MNHNY; CDR2 reads SVGAGI (reference sequence). The V end lost 7 bases, the J end lost 11 bases, and 18 bases lay between the germline ends. This CDR3 has 13 amino acids. The CDR3 DNA sequence: TGTGCCAGCAAAGGGCAGCGACCAGCGGCCCAGCATTTT. Amino acid sequence: CASKGQRPAAQHF.

This chain uses TRBV20-1 with TRBJ2-1; 9 nucleotides match TRBD2. Germline loops: CDR1 DFQATT, CDR2 SNEGSKA (reference sequence). Germline trimming cut 2 bases from V and 1 base from J; bases unmatched to any gene: 6. The CDR3 contains 16 residues. The CDR3 region has the DNA TGCAGTGCTAGACAAATTAGCGGGGGATCCTACAATGAGCAGTTCTTC. Its translation: CSARQISGGSYNEQFF.

For this clonotype: At one of its ends the junction is not consistent with the germline gene, which may arise from a read error. The J gene is TRBJ1-4, the V gene TRBV10-2; D unclear. Germline CDR1 reads WSHSY; CDR2 reads SAAADI. The CDR3 extends over 11 amino acids. The CDR3 spells CATGQNEKLFF. CDR3 DNA: TGTGCCACTGGGCAGAATGAAAAACTGTTTTTT.

The table lists this clonotype with a few counts. J is TRBJ1-1 and V is TRBV6-5; D may be TRBD1 (5 bases). Trimming took 8 bases from V and 4 from J, leaving 23 bases between them. Germline V gives CDR1 MNHEY, CDR2 SVGAGI. There are 16 residues in the CDR3. CDR3 amino acids: CASRTGQLLLSTEAFF. The CDR3 nucleotides read TGTGCCAGCCGAACCGGACAACTTCTTCTGAGCACTGAAGCTTTCTTT.

The rearrangement links TRBV27 to TRBJ2-2; possibly TRBD1 for D (6 bases). V lost 2 bases, J lost 3 bases, and 10 bases lay in between. CDR1 is MNHEY, CDR2 SMNVEV, per germline (reference sequence). The CDR3 spans 15 residues. The CDR3 DNA reads as TGTGCCAGCAGTTTACTCTCAGGGGACACCGGGGAGCTGTTTTTT. Its translation: CASSLLSGDTGELFF.

The J gene is TRBJ2-1, the V gene TRBV5-1; 7 nucleotides match TRBD2. This CDR3 has 16 residues. CDR1 and CDR2 (germline): SGHRS, YFSETQ. V was clipped by 2 bases and J by 8 bases; unmatched bases: 13. CDR3 in amino acids: CASSFLRGVASDEQFF. The CDR3 bases are TGCGCCAGCAGCTTTCTACGGGGGGTGGCGTCCGATGAGCAGTTCTTC.

This clonotype was observed a handful of times. This chain joins TRBV6-1 and TRBJ2-5; D is undetermined. CDR1 and CDR2 (germline): MNHNS, SASEGT. CDR3 size: 13 residues. V lost 5 bases and J 2 bases, leaving 9 bases between the germline ends. The CDR3 loop reads CASSPHGQETQYF. The CDR3 DNA follows: TGTGCCAGCAGTCCTCATGGGCAAGAGACCCAGTACTTC.

A few counts support this clonotype. The chain employs TRBV7-8 and TRBJ2-5, with D possibly being TRBD1 (5 bases). The V end lost 1 base, the J end lost 3 bases, and 9 bases lay between the germline ends. Looked up from germline, CDR1 is SGHVS and CDR2 is FQNEAQ. The CDR3 has 14 amino acids. For the CDR3, the DNA is TGTGCCAGCAGCTTAGTCGCAGGGAAAGAGACCCAGTACTTC. It translates to CASSLVAGKETQYF.

The rearrangement joins TRBV6-2 or TRBV6-3 to TRBJ2-6; TRBD1 aligns across 10 bases. The CDR3 consists of 16 residues. CDR1 and CDR2 from the germline V gene are MNHEY and SVGEGT. The V gene end was trimmed by 6 bases and the J gene end by 4 bases; junction bases not matched to a gene: 6. The CDR3 DNA follows: TGTGCCAGCAGCAGACAGGGGGCGTACGGGGCCAACGTCCTGACTTTC. It encodes CASSRQGAYGANVLTF.

The chain is built from TRBV6-5 and TRBJ1-1; D is possibly TRBD1 (6 bases). Trimming shortened V by 4 bases and J by 1 base, and 16 bases separated the two germline ends. Germline CDR1 is MNHEY and CDR2 is SVGAGI. CDR3 length: 16 amino acids. In nucleotides, the CDR3 is TGTGCCAGCAGTTTATTATCCGGACAGCCGAACACTGAAGCTTTCTTT. It encodes CASSLLSGQPNTEAFF.

The chain carries TRBV6-1 and TRBJ2-1; TRBD1 is a possible D gene (5 bases). The germline gives CDR1 MNHNS, CDR2 SASEGT. Between the trimmed V and J ends, which lost 4 bases and 4 bases, there was a span of 11 bases. This CDR3 has 14 residues. CDR3 sequence (DNA): TGTGCCAGCAGTGTAGGGGATCCTTACAATGAGCAGTTCTTC. This translates into CASSVGDPYNEQFF.

This clonotype was recorded at least ten times. This rearrangement joins TRBV20-1 to TRBJ1-3, with D possibly being TRBD1 (6 bases). Looked up from germline, CDR1 is DFQATT and CDR2 is SNEGSKA (reference sequence). The CDR3 totals 14 residues. With 5 bases removed from V and 0 bases from J, the gap between germline ends came to 11 bases. The CDR3 loop is CSAQQGLSGNTIYF. The CDR3 bases are TGCAGTGCTCAGCAGGGGCTCTCTGGAAACACCATATATTTT.

This clonotype was seen a few times. The CDR3 loop is CASRGRVNEQFF. CDR3 DNA sequence: TGTGCCAGCAGGGGCAGGGTCAATGAGCAGTTCTTC. V gene TRBV6-8 combines with J gene TRBJ2-1, with D possibly being TRBD1 (5 bases). The CDR3 is 12 residues long. The ends were cut back, 6 bases at V and 6 bases at J, with 9 bases in the middle. The V gene's germline CDR1 is MNHGY and CDR2 SAAAGT.

This clonotype has only a few counts. This chain links TRBV28 with TRBJ1-5; 9 positions match TRBD1. Unmatched junction bases numbered 7, after V lost 7 bases and J lost 6 bases. CDR3 size: 14 residues. Germline V CDR1 and CDR2: MDHEN, SYDVKM. The CDR3 nucleotides are TGTGCCAGCACCGCGGACAGGGGAAGTCAGCCCCAGCATTTT. Translated: CASTADRGSQPQHF.

The chain couples TRBV7-6 to TRBJ1-1; D is undetermined. Germline loops: CDR1 SGHVS, CDR2 FNYEAQ. CDR3 size: 13 residues. V was clipped by 1 base and J by 4 bases, with 7 bases between them. The CDR3 region is CASSLVRSTEAFF. The CDR3 DNA reads as TGTGCCAGCAGCTTAGTTAGAAGCACTGAAGCTTTCTTT.

The chain is built from TRBV2 and TRBJ2-3; D is possibly TRBD2 (6 bases). This CDR3 comprises 14 residues. In germline, CDR1 is SNHLY, CDR2 FYNNEI. V lost 7 bases and J 2 bases, leaving 13 bases between the germline ends. For the CDR3, the DNA is TGTGCCAGCATGGTCGGCGGGAACACAGATACGCAGTATTTT. Amino acids: CASMVGGNTDTQYF.

The V call is TRBV12-3 or TRBV12-4, the J call TRBJ2-5; D not certain. V was clipped by 4 bases and J by 5 bases, with 8 bases between them. The CDR3 has 12 amino acids. DNA for the CDR3: TGTGCCAGCAGTTCCATCGGGGAGACCCAGTACTTC. Its protein product is CASSSIGETQYF.

The table lists this clonotype with a few counts. The chain uses TRBV20-1 and TRBJ2-3; 9 bases are shared with TRBD2. Germline lookup yields CDR1 DFQATT and CDR2 SNEGSKA (reference sequence). V was clipped by 1 base and J by 4 bases; unmatched bases: 3. This CDR3 spans 14 amino acids. The CDR3 DNA sequence: TGCAGTGCTAGAGGTAGCGGGGGCTCAGATACGCAGTATTTT. This sequence encodes CSARGSGGSDTQYF.